These 31 T cell receptor beta chains originate from one sample sequenced in a study of cytomegalovirus exposure and HLA in healthy donors. Primers: 60 Vbeta forward and 13 Jbeta reverse. Using immunoSEQ multiplex PCR, the repertoire was profiled, and TCRdb retains in-frame clones only, with some absent. The sample includes some 200,000 clones, 75% to 85% of them seen just once. The sequenced sample consisted of PBMCs. The source of these receptors is a woman in her forties or fifties in good health and CMV-seronegative.

CDR3 bases: TGTGCCAGCAGCTTCGGCAGGGGCACTGAAGCTTTCTTT. Its protein is CASSFGRGTEAFF. The rearrangement uses TRBV11-2 and TRBJ1-1, with D possibly matching TRBD1 (6 bases). Trimming took off 3 bases at V and 4 bases at J, with 9 bases between the two ends. Germline V gives CDR1 SGHAT, CDR2 FQNNGV. The CDR3 length is 13 residues. Full variable domain (remainder filled in from reference TRBV11-2 and TRBJ1-1): EAGVAQSPRYKIIEKRQSVAFWCNPISGHATLYWYQQILGQGPKLLIQFQNNGVVDDSQLPKDRFSAERLKGVDSTLKIQPAKLEDSAVYLCASSFGRGTEAFFGQGTRLTVV.

The chain is built from TRBV5-1 and TRBJ1-6, with D uncertain. The CDR3 sequence is 18 residues long. V was trimmed by 0 bases and J by 0 bases, leaving 13 bases between them. Per the germline V gene, CDR1 is SGHRS and CDR2 is YFSETQ. In nucleotides, the CDR3 is TGCGCCAGCAGCTTGGACGCCCGACGCGGCTCCTATAATTCACCCCTCCACTTT. Amino acids: CASSLDARRGSYNSPLHF.

This clone was detected only once. This CDR3 is CASSRVFGTEETQYF. CDR3 bases: TGTGCCAGCAGCCGTGTTTTCGGGACAGAAGAGACCCAGTACTTC. The rearrangement links TRBV7-9 to TRBJ2-5; 7 nucleotides line up with TRBD1. The V gene's germline CDR1 is SEHNR and CDR2 FQNEAQ (reference sequence). CDR3 length: 15 amino acids. Germline trimming cut 5 bases from V and 3 bases from J; bases unmatched to any gene: 9.

The chain has TRBV29-1 and TRBJ2-4; 7 bases map to TRBD2. The CDR3 is made up of 13 amino acids. The germline V gene has CDR1 SQVTM and CDR2 ANQGSEA. Trimming took 4 bases from V and 6 from J; bases not matched to a gene: 6. CDR3 loop: CSVGGTGGNIQYF. The CDR3 coding sequence is TGCAGCGTTGGCGGGACGGGGGGAAACATTCAGTACTTC.

This chain links TRBV15 with TRBJ2-7; a weak D match, TRBD2 (6 bases). This CDR3 comprises 13 residues. Germline CDR1 LNHNV, CDR2 YYDKDF (reference sequence). V dropped 1 base and J dropped 6 bases, with 10 bases sitting between them. CDR3 residues: CATSRAGRSEQYF. The CDR3 nucleotides read TGTGCCACCAGCAGAGCAGGGAGGAGCGAGCAGTACTTC. Supplemented by reference TRBV15 and TRBJ2-7, the full variable domain reads DAMVIQNPRYQVTQFGKPVTLSCSQTLNHNVMYWYQQKSSQAPKLLFHYYDKDFNNEADTPDNFQSRRPNTSFCFLDIRSPGLGDTAMYLCATSRAGRSEQYFGPGTRLTVT.

This clone was observed once. This sequence joins TRBV11-1 and TRBJ1-1; no reliable D call. Trimming stripped 4 bases from V and 1 base from J, with 13 bases between. Germline CDR1 reads SGHAT; CDR2 reads FQDESV (reference sequence). The CDR3 is made up of 15 amino acids. The CDR3 DNA follows: TGTGCCAGCAGCTCCCCTCGGGGTGAGAACACTGAAGCTTTCTTT. It yields the protein CASSSPRGENTEAFF.

This clone was seen only once. This rearrangement joins TRBV4-3 to TRBJ1-2; TRBD1 matches at 8 bases. The CDR3 runs to 15 residues. V lost 0 bases, J lost 6 bases, and 6 bases stayed unmatched. CDR1 and CDR2 (germline): LGHNA, YSLEER. As DNA, the CDR3 is TGCGCCAGCAGCCAAGAGGACAGGGTTTGGAATGGCTACACCTTC. It encodes CASSQEDRVWNGYTF.

The genes are TRBV6-6 and TRBJ1-2; D remains ambiguous. The CDR3 extends over 15 amino acids. V was clipped by 3 bases and J by 0 bases, with 11 bases between them. Germline CDR1 reads MNHNY; CDR2 reads SVGAGI (reference sequence). CDR3 in DNA: TGTGCCAGCAGTTATAAGGCGGGAGCTAACTATGGCTACACCTTC. Translation gives CASSYKAGANYGYTF.

The chain employs TRBV28 and TRBJ2-2; the D gene is possibly TRBD2 (5 bases). The CDR3 has 14 residues. Germline loops: CDR1 MDHEN, CDR2 SYDVKM. Trimming took off 6 bases at V and 10 bases at J, with 18 bases between the two ends. CDR3 sequence: CASSLPGGGEELFF. CDR3 DNA sequence: TGTGCCAGCAGCCTACCAGGAGGTGGCGAGGAGCTGTTTTTT.

The table lists this clone with a count of one. The chain couples TRBV4-2 to TRBJ2-7; D might be TRBD1 (6 bases). Per the germline V gene, CDR1 is LGHNA and CDR2 is YNFKEQ. The CDR3 runs to 17 residues. V was clipped by 0 bases and J by 3 bases, with 18 bases between them. Here the CDR3 DNA reads TGTGCCAGCAGCCAAGAGAGTCCAGGGGAGCCGTACTACGAGCAGTACTTC. The encoded protein is CASSQESPGEPYYEQYF.

The chain combines TRBV6-1 with TRBJ2-7, with 11 bases identical to TRBD2. Trimming at V came to 4 bases and at J to 1 base, leaving 0 bases not matched to a gene. The CDR3 is made up of 14 amino acids. Germline-derived CDR1 and CDR2 are MNHNS and SASEGT. The DNA for the CDR3 is TGTGCCAGCAGTGCTAGCGGGAGGTCCTACGAGCAGTACTTC. Encoded protein: CASSASGRSYEQYF.

Points on this clone: A read error may produce the germline difference seen at one junction end. This chain uses TRBV10-3 with TRBJ1-1; the D gene is possibly TRBD1 (6 bases). Germline V lookup: CDR1 ENHRY, CDR2 SYGVKD. The CDR3 extends over 14 amino acids. Written as DNA, the CDR3 is TGTGCCATCAGGGAGTCAGGGGCGAACACTGAAGCTTTCTTT. It translates to CAIRESGANTEAFF.

V gene TRBV27 combines with J gene TRBJ1-6; D unclear. V lost 0 bases, J lost 14 bases, and 20 bases lay in between. Germline V gives CDR1 MNHEY, CDR2 SMNVEV (reference sequence). The CDR3 loop spans 16 amino acids. The CDR3 reads CASSLSVGHPYWTLHF. In DNA form, the CDR3 reads TGTGCCAGCAGTTTATCGGTGGGCCACCCCTATTGGACCCTCCACTTT.

The chain couples TRBV27 to TRBJ1-5; D is uncertain. Trimming pared 0 bases from V and 3 bases from J, leaving 18 bases between. This CDR3 comprises 18 residues. Germline V gives CDR1 MNHEY, CDR2 SMNVEV (reference sequence). The CDR3 nucleotides read TGTGCCAGCAGTTTATCATCCCCCGGGAGGGATAACAATCAGCCCCAGCATTTT. This codes for CASSLSSPGRDNNQPQHF.

The V gene is TRBV2, the J gene TRBJ2-3; possible D gene TRBD2, 5 bases. V gave up 6 bases and J gave up 0 bases, with 13 bases separating them. CDR3 length: 15 residues. The germline CDR1 and CDR2 sequences are SNHLY and FYNNEI. As DNA, the CDR3 is TGTGCCAGCAGGCGCTTAACGGGGAGCACAGATACGCAGTATTTT. It yields the protein CASRRLTGSTDTQYF.

The chain has TRBV7-9 and TRBJ2-7, with no clear D. V lost 1 base to trimming and J lost 2 bases, with 3 bases between them. Germline lookup yields CDR1 SEHNR and CDR2 FQNEAQ (reference sequence). The CDR3 covers 12 residues. The CDR3: CASSLVTYEQYF. The CDR3 bases are TGTGCCAGCAGCTTAGTAACCTACGAGCAGTACTTC.

The chain links TRBV19 to TRBJ2-5, with 12 nucleotides matching TRBD2. This CDR3 contains 20 residues. CDR1 is LNHDA, CDR2 SQIVND, per germline (reference sequence). J lost 1 base, V lost 5 bases, and 17 bases had no gene match. The CDR3 loop is CASSPRVLAGGRHFQETQYF. In nucleotides, the CDR3 is TGTGCCAGTAGTCCCCGGGTACTAGCGGGGGGTCGGCATTTCCAAGAGACCCAGTACTTC.

The J gene is TRBJ1-3, the V gene TRBV28; no clear D. The CDR3 consists of 16 residues. The germline CDR1 and CDR2 sequences are MDHEN and SYDVKM. Trimming stripped 1 base from V and 0 bases from J, with 10 bases between. The chain's CDR3 is CASSLSQASSGNTIYF. DNA of the CDR3: TGTGCCAGCAGTTTATCGCAGGCCTCCTCTGGAAACACCATATATTTT.

The chain uses TRBV27 and TRBJ1-5; D is ambiguous. The CDR3 consists of 17 residues. V dropped 0 bases and J dropped 0 bases, with 12 bases sitting between them. Germline values: CDR1 MNHEY, CDR2 SMNVEV (reference sequence). The CDR3 is CASSLSSGLNSNQPQHF. The CDR3 nucleotides are TGTGCCAGCAGTTTATCGTCCGGACTGAATAGCAATCAGCCCCAGCATTTT.

The chain links TRBV11-3 to TRBJ2-4, with 7 bases that match TRBD1. CDR1 SGHNT and CDR2 YENEEA come from the germline V gene. CDR3 length: 14 residues. V trimming: 5 bases; J trimming: 3 bases; junction bases outside the gene matches: 4. This CDR3 is CASSATGFKNIQYF. The CDR3 region has the DNA TGTGCCAGCAGCGCGACAGGGTTCAAAAACATTCAGTACTTC.

V usage is TRBV6-1 and J usage is TRBJ1-3; 7 bases align to TRBD1. J lost 14 bases, V lost 6 bases, and 10 bases had no gene match. Germline V gene sequence: CDR1 MNHNS, CDR2 SASEGT. This CDR3 comprises 12 residues. The CDR3 sequence is CASSPGQWDVYF. As DNA, the CDR3 is TGTGCCAGCAGCCCGGGACAGTGGGACGTATATTTT.

The chain has TRBV19 and TRBJ2-2; 7 bases line up with TRBD1. V trimming: 4 bases; J trimming: 1 base; junction bases outside the gene matches: 6. The CDR3 spans 16 residues. Germline CDR1 LNHDA, CDR2 SQIVND (reference sequence). For the CDR3, the DNA is TGTGCCAGTAGTACCGGACAGGAGAGGAACACCGGGGAGCTGTTTTTT. Amino acids: CASSTGQERNTGELFF. The whole variable domain, remainder taken from reference TRBV19 and TRBJ2-2, is DGGITQSPKYLFRKEGQNVTLSCEQNLNHDAMYWYRQDPGQGLRLIYYSQIVNDFQKGDIAEGYSVSREKKESFPLTVTSAQKNPTAFYLCASSTGQERNTGELFFGEGSRLTVL.

This chain connects TRBV19 to TRBJ1-2, with 12 positions matching TRBD1. In germline, CDR1 is LNHDA, CDR2 SQIVND (reference sequence). The CDR3 extends over 16 amino acids. V lost 10 bases to trimming and J lost 7 bases; unmatched junction nucleotides: 16. The CDR3 sequence: CATLETGTGGRSGYTF. The CDR3 coding sequence is TGTGCCACCCTGGAAACCGGGACAGGGGGCCGGAGTGGCTACACCTTC.

DNA for the CDR3: TGTGCCAGTAGTATGGCACAGCCACAGCGGCCACCCCTCCACTTT. Its protein is CASSMAQPQRPPLHF. The chain has TRBV19 and TRBJ1-6, with unresolved D. V lost 3 bases and J lost 11, with 17 bases in between. Germline V gene sequence: CDR1 LNHDA, CDR2 SQIVND (reference sequence). The CDR3 sequence is 15 residues long.

CDR3 sequence reads: CASSTGQGPSSSYEQYF. CDR3 nucleotides: TGCGCCAGCAGTACGGGACAGGGGCCCTCAAGCTCCTACGAGCAGTACTTC. The chain joins TRBV5-1 to TRBJ2-5, with TRBD1 matching 10 bases. The end of the DNA fits TRBJ2-7 better, so the J call may be wrong. The germline V gene encodes CDR1 SGHRS and CDR2 YFSETQ. The CDR3 runs to 17 residues.

The CDR3 sequence: CASSNRQEQYF. CDR3 in DNA: TGTGCCAGTAGTAACCGACAGGAGCAGTACTTC. This chain uses TRBV19 with TRBJ2-7; weak D call: TRBD1 (5 bases). The CDR3 length is 11 residues. Germline V gene sequence: CDR1 LNHDA, CDR2 SQIVND (reference sequence). V was trimmed by 4 bases and J by 7 bases, leaving 8 bases between them.

This sequence joins TRBV30 and TRBJ1-5; D ambiguous. The CDR3 has 16 amino acids. The V end lost 0 bases, the J end lost 1 base, and 13 bases lay between the germline ends. Germline CDR1 is GTSNPN and CDR2 is SVGIG (reference sequence). The CDR3 is CAWSVPRRGSNQPQHF. CDR3 bases: TGTGCCTGGAGTGTACCCCGACGGGGAAGCAATCAGCCCCAGCATTTT.

The chain employs TRBV7-9 and TRBJ1-1; D is perhaps TRBD1 (6 bases). The length of the CDR3 is 13 residues. Trimming stripped 5 bases from V and 8 bases from J, with 15 bases between. Germline V gene data show CDR1 as SEHNR and CDR2 as FQNEAQ (reference sequence). The CDR3 nucleotides read TGTGCCAGCAGCCCAGGGGCCCAACTGGAAGCTTTCTTT. Encoded protein: CASSPGAQLEAFF. The full variable domain, in which reference TRBV7-9 and TRBJ1-1 provide the parts outside the CDR3, is DTGVSQNPRHKITKRGQNVTFRCDPISEHNRLYWYRQTLGQGPEFLTYFQNEAQLEKSRLLSDRFSAERPKGSFSTLEIQRTEQGDSAMYLCASSPGAQLEAFFGQGTRLTVV.

This chain connects TRBV11-2 to TRBJ2-1; perhaps TRBD1 as D (5 bases). The length of the CDR3 is 13 residues. CDR1 and CDR2 (germline): SGHAT, FQNNGV. The germline V and J ends were trimmed by 2 bases and 8 bases, with 10 bases remaining between them. The CDR3: CASSLQGTDEQFF. DNA of the CDR3: TGTGCCAGCAGCTTACAGGGTACCGATGAGCAGTTCTTC.

V gene TRBV4-3 combines with J gene TRBJ2-3, with TRBD2 as a possible D gene (6 bases). The CDR3 sequence is 19 residues long. Per the germline V gene, CDR1 is LGHNA and CDR2 is YSLEER. V lost 0 bases and J 5 bases, leaving 24 bases between the germline ends. The CDR3 spells CASSQDSVSPSPGGDTQYF. For the CDR3, the DNA is TGCGCCAGCAGCCAAGATAGTGTCAGTCCTTCACCCGGGGGAGATACGCAGTATTTT.

CDR3 amino acids: CASSSPKGQGRVDTQYF. CDR3 DNA sequence: TGTGCCAGCAGTTCGCCTAAAGGACAGGGGAGGGTAGATACGCAGTATTTT. The chain recombines TRBV28 with TRBJ2-3; 9 bases fit TRBD1. After removal of 4 bases from V and 5 bases from J, the junction contained 13 bases not matched to a gene. The CDR3 consists of 17 residues. CDR1 MDHEN and CDR2 SYDVKM come from the germline V gene. The variable domain in full, with the rest retrieved from reference TRBV28 and TRBJ2-3, is DVKVTQSSRYLVKRTGEKVFLECVQDMDHENMFWYRQDPGLGLRLIYFSYDVKMKEKGDIPEGYSVSREKKERFSLILESASTNQTSMYLCASSSPKGQGRVDTQYFGPGTRLTVL.